This entry features one T cell receptor beta chain sequence. The antigen is unknown. The CDR3 spans 15 residues. The germline V gene encodes CDR1 LGHDT and CDR2 YNNKEL (reference sequence). Trimming pared 5 bases from V and 2 bases from J, leaving 15 bases between. This record belongs to a study of T cell responses to AZD1222 COVID-19 vaccine. Findings and caveats of the study: The study sampled repertoires only after the peak T cell response.

Here immunoSEQ multiplex PCR was the method, and the copy in TCRdb shows in-frame clones only, minus some. The sample yields around 120,000 clones, approximately 90% seen once. This TCR derives from an adult in good health. This chain links TRBV3-1 (or the pseudogene TRBV3-2) with TRBJ1-1, with D perhaps TRBD1 (5 bases). The specimen comprised peripheral blood, sampled on day 0 of AZD1222 vaccination. The CDR3, as DNA: TGTGCCAGCAGCTCCCCCGGGACTGGCAACACTGAAGCTTTCTTT. Its protein is CASSSPGTGNTEAFF.